A selection of T cell receptor beta chains follows, all from one sample in a study of identifying expanded T cells in peripheral blood. The method was immunoSEQ multiplex PCR; TCRdb's version includes in-frame clones alone and lacks a portion of them. The sample holds roughly 100,000 clones, roughly 88% seen once. The specimen was blood. These receptor sequences come from a person aged 18 to 70 in good health. CDR3s include the opening cysteine and the closing phenylalanine or tryptophan. A D gene is named only where the DNA matches it firmly. The size of a clone is reported for some rows only, either as once, few or many, or as a class for expanded clones.

TRBV7-3	TRBD1	TRBJ2-6	-	CASSLRTGAGANVLTF	TGTGCCAGCAGCCTACGGACAGGGGCTGGGGCCAACGTCCTGACTTTC
TRBV5-4	-	TRBJ2-3	-	CASSRLSRRTSTDTQYF	TGTGCCAGCAGCAGGTTAAGTAGGCGTACTAGCACAGATACGCAGTATTTT
TRBV5-1	-	TRBJ1-2	once	CASRFTGSGYGYTF	TGCGCCAGCAGATTCACAGGGTCTGGTTATGGCTACACCTTC
TRBV11-2	TRBD1	TRBJ2-7	-	CASSSGQLSYEQYF	TGTGCCAGCAGCTCGGGACAGCTCTCCTACGAGCAGTACTTC
TRBV7-8	-	TRBJ1-5	-	CASSLGGQGFQPQHF	TGTGCCAGCAGTCTTGGAGGGCAAGGGTTCCAGCCCCAGCATTTT
TRBV6-5	TRBD2	TRBJ2-5	-	CASSYSSGSEETQYF	TGTGCCAGCAGTTACTCTAGCGGGAGTGAAGAGACCCAGTACTTC
TRBV7-2	-	TRBJ1-6	-	CASSPRAGASVSPLHF	TGTGCCAGCAGCCCGCGGGCAGGGGCATCCGTTAGTCCCCTCCACTTT
TRBV7-2	-	TRBJ2-1	-	CASSPRTPREQFF	TGTGCCAGCAGCCCCAGGACCCCCCGGGAGCAGTTCTTC
TRBV19	-	TRBJ1-3	-	CASSITGFLSGNTIYF	TGTGCCAGTAGTATCACAGGTTTCCTCTCTGGAAACACCATATATTTT
TRBV6-4	-	TRBJ2-1	-	CASSVTGRDEQFF	TGTGCCAGCAGTGTTACAGGGAGGGATGAGCAGTTCTTC
TRBV27	TRBD1	TRBJ1-5	-	CASSLGTGNDQPQHF	TGTGCCAGCAGTTTAGGGACAGGGAACGACCAGCCCCAGCATTTT
TRBV7-6	-	TRBJ2-3	few	CASSLAVIGRGGIADTQYF	TGTGCCAGCAGCTTAGCAGTAATTGGGCGGGGAGGTATTGCAGATACGCAGTATTTT
TRBV7-9	-	TRBJ1-2	-	CASSLGGVGVVYGYTF	TGTGCCAGCAGCTTAGGAGGAGTGGGGGTCGTCTATGGCTACACCTTC
TRBV7-9	-	TRBJ2-5	-	CASSLGRRDRGQETQYF	TGTGCCAGCAGCTTAGGGCGGAGAGATCGAGGTCAAGAGACCCAGTACTTC
TRBV6-6	TRBD2	TRBJ2-3	-	CASSYGPAGITDTQYF	TGTGCCAGCAGTTACGGGCCAGCGGGGATCACAGATACGCAGTATTTT
TRBV27	-	TRBJ1-3	-	CASSLEGYSGNTIYF	TGTGCCAGCAGTTTGGAGGGGTACTCTGGAAACACCATATATTTT
TRBV4-1	-	TRBJ2-5	-	CASSQALGTVGETQYF	TGCGCCAGCAGCCAAGCATTGGGTACGGTTGGGGAGACCCAGTACTTC
TRBV11-2	-	TRBJ2-3	-	CASSLDHDRGDTQYF	TGTGCCAGCAGCTTAGATCATGACAGAGGAGATACGCAGTATTTT
TRBV2	TRBD1	TRBJ2-1	-	CASSEFGTVSSYNEQFF	TGTGCCAGCAGTGAGTTCGGGACAGTTAGCTCCTACAATGAGCAGTTCTTC
TRBV7-9	TRBD1	TRBJ1-1	once	CATGTDEAFF	TGTGCCACTGGGACAGATGAAGCTTTCTTT
TRBV5-4	TRBD2	TRBJ2-7	-	CASSSQFGGSTYEQYF	TGTGCCAGCAGCTCCCAGTTCGGCGGGAGTACCTACGAGCAGTACTTC
TRBV7-7	-	TRBJ2-1	-	CASSPLGGSYNEQFF	TGTGCCAGCAGCCCACTGGGGGGTAGCTACAATGAGCAGTTCTTC
TRBV5-1	TRBD1	TRBJ1-4	once	CASSLGTGGANEKLFF	TGCGCCAGCAGCTTGGGGACAGGGGGAGCTAATGAAAAACTGTTTTTT
TRBV28	-	TRBJ1-2	-	CASSFGGYGYTF	TGTGCCAGCAGTTTTGGGGGGTATGGCTACACCTTC
TRBV30	-	TRBJ1-2	-	CAWSSEGSNYGYTF	TGTGCCTGGAGTTCGGAGGGATCCAACTATGGCTACACCTTC
TRBV5-1	TRBD1	TRBJ1-1	-	CASSFFPTGSDTEAFF	TGCGCCAGCAGCTTTTTTCCGACAGGGTCGGACACTGAAGCTTTCTTT
TRBV7-9	TRBD2	TRBJ2-1	many	CASSSRSGLANYNEQFF	TGTGCCAGCAGCTCCCGGTCGGGACTAGCGAACTACAATGAGCAGTTCTTC